The 12 T cell receptor beta chains below were found in one sample sequenced in a study of tumor-infiltrating lymphocytes in oesophageal squamous cell carcinoma. TCRdb itself ran the PCR reads through MiXCR, one entry per CDR3 protein. This table has about 12,000 distinct CDR3 sequences, about 52% appearing once. Sequencing input: esophageal tumor tissue. These receptor sequences come from a female donor with esophageal squamous cell carcinoma.

Comments on this clonotype: The CDR3 does not close with the conserved phenylalanine or tryptophan, likely indicating a read error. The DNA is omitted, as the CDR3 cannot be located on it reliably, and the CDR3 follows TCRdb's listing. The gene calls are TRBV7-3 and TRBJ2-3; the table's D call, TRBD1, was not checked against the DNA. A total of 18 residues make up the CDR3, ends included. Germline V gene lookup returns CDR1 SGHTA and CDR2 FQGTGA. This CDR3 reads CASSLGPGTGGNTIYFGT.

This clonotype was recorded many times. V gene TRBV12-3 or TRBV12-4 combines with J gene TRBJ2-1; D may match TRBD1 or TRBD2 (5 bases each). V was trimmed by 7 bases and J by 5 bases, leaving 15 bases between them. The CDR3 loop spans 14 amino acids. This CDR3 is CASNIGRGDNEQFF. As DNA, the CDR3 is TGTGCCAGCAATATAGGACGAGGGGACAATGAGCAGTTCTTC.

The rearrangement uses TRBV12-3 or TRBV12-4 and TRBJ2-1, with 10 bases identical to TRBD1. Trimming at V came to 5 bases and at J to 10 bases, leaving 8 bases not matched to a gene. This CDR3 comprises 14 residues. The DNA for the CDR3 is TGTGCCAGCAGTATCCGGGACAGGGGCTACGAGCAGTTCTTC. This translates into CASSIRDRGYEQFF.

The chain recombines TRBV6-1 with TRBJ1-1; D remains ambiguous. The V end was cut by 7 bases, the J end by 6 bases, with 15 bases between. The CDR3 loop spans 13 amino acids. Looked up from germline, CDR1 is MNHNS and CDR2 is SASEGT. As DNA, the CDR3 is TGTGCCAGCATCGGTTCTCGGATTGCTGAAGCTTTCTTT. Its translation is CASIGSRIAEAFF.

This chain uses TRBV7-2 with TRBJ2-1; 13 positions match TRBD2. Trimming at V came to 1 base and at J to 8 bases, leaving 5 bases not matched to a gene. The V gene's germline CDR1 is SGHTA and CDR2 FQGNSA. The CDR3 loop spans 16 amino acids. The chain's CDR3 is CASSLEGTSGMYEQFF. DNA for the CDR3: TGTGCCAGCAGCTTAGAGGGGACTAGCGGGATGTATGAGCAGTTCTTC.

A word on this clonotype: One end of the junction does not line up with germline, which may come from a read error. The CDR3 sequence is CASSPGTVHTGELFF. The CDR3 bases are TGTGCTAGCAGCCCGGGGACAGTTCACACCGGGGAGCTGTTTTTT. The V and J genes are TRBV7-6 and TRBJ2-2; TRBD1 matches 7 bases. Germline V gene lookup returns CDR1 SGHVS and CDR2 FNYEAQ. The CDR3 consists of 15 residues.

The V gene is TRBV19, the J gene TRBJ2-5, with D unclear. Trimming pared 1 base from V and 11 bases from J, leaving 14 bases between. The germline gives CDR1 LNHDA, CDR2 SQIVND (reference sequence). The CDR3 length is 13 residues. CDR3 protein: CASSIAGLNEQYF. The CDR3 DNA reads TGTGCCAGTAGTATAGCGGGTTTGAATGAGCAGTACTTC.

This clonotype was counted a few times. This chain connects TRBV7-6 to TRBJ2-5, with 10 positions matching TRBD1. TRBJ2-7 explains the end of the DNA better; the J call may be wrong. The V gene's germline CDR1 is SGHVS and CDR2 FNYEAQ. CDR3 length: 14 amino acids. The CDR3 sequence: CASSFMGQGNEQYF. Here the CDR3 DNA reads TGTGCCAGCAGCTTCATGGGACAGGGGAACGAGCAGTACTTC.

To note about this clonotype: A junction boundary mismatches the germline segment, possibly from a read error. CDR3 in DNA: TGTGCCAGCAGCACAGGGGCTAGCGGGAGTAAGACCCAGTACTTT. It translates to CASSTGASGSKTQYF. The rearrangement joins TRBV7-6 to TRBJ2-4, with 10 nucleotides matching TRBD2. CDR1 and CDR2 (germline): SGHVS, FNYEAQ. This CDR3 contains 15 residues.

The chain uses TRBV7-9 and TRBJ2-1; D is uncertain. The CDR3 is 14 residues long. Trimming took off 7 bases at V and 2 bases at J, with 12 bases between the two ends. In germline, CDR1 is SEHNR, CDR2 FQNEAQ (reference sequence). The CDR3 spells CASTRSRTYNEQFF. CDR3 DNA sequence: TGTGCCAGCACCCGATCAAGGACCTACAATGAGCAGTTCTTC.

This clonotype has at least ten counts. This rearrangement joins TRBV11-2 to TRBJ1-1; 8 bases map to TRBD1. The CDR3 runs to 15 residues. After removal of 6 bases from V and 8 bases from J, the junction contained 14 bases not matched to a gene. Germline CDR1 is SGHAT and CDR2 is FQNNGV. CDR3 residues: CASRVRDRSSSEAFF. The CDR3 coding sequence is TGTGCCAGCAGGGTACGGGACAGGAGCTCATCGGAAGCTTTCTTT.

The rearrangement links TRBV7-2 to TRBJ2-1; D gene unclear. The DNA end is a closer match to TRBJ2-7, so the J assignment may be wrong. The germline gives CDR1 SGHTA, CDR2 FQGNSA. The CDR3 is 13 residues long. The CDR3 region has the DNA TGTGCCAGCAGCCCCCGGGTGTCCTACGAGCAGTACTTC. Its translation is CASSPRVSYEQYF.